This T cell receptor (beta chain) was identified during a study of response to subunit inactivated influenza vaccine. V was pared by 0 bases and J by 2 bases, with 14 bases between. Germline V CDR1 and CDR2: DFQATT, SNEGSKA (reference sequence). CDR3 length: 15 amino acids. MiXCR, run by TCRdb on the RT-PCR reads, gives a single entry per CDR3 protein. The sample consists of around 190,000 distinct CDR3 sequences, nearly 9.5% of them appearing once. This clonotype was detected only a few times. Its cognate antigen is unknown. General observations from the study: The authors suggested that few new T cells are recruited per seasonal influenza vaccination.

The starting material was non-naive T cells sorted from PBMCs, obtained on the day of vaccination. The sequence derives from a man aged 45 to 65 who received an inactivated influenza vaccine. The gene calls are TRBV20-1 and TRBJ2-7; possibly TRBD1 for D (7 bases). The CDR3: CSARDLGGGTYEQYF. CDR3 bases: TGCAGTGCTAGAGATCTAGGGGGCGGGACCTACGAGCAGTACTTC.